Below, 3 T cell receptor beta chains from the same sample are listed, as sequenced in a study of OX40 agonist ivuxolimab in advanced cancers. Profiling relied on immunoSEQ multiplex PCR, and the TCRdb table lists in-frame clones only, not all of them. The repertoire holds roughly 92,000 clones, with approximately 80% as singletons. The specimen was CD4+ or CD8+ T cells sorted from blood, collected in a trial of the OX40 agonist ivuxolimab. The receptors come from an adult with an advanced solid tumor such as melanoma, head and neck, liver or kidney cancer.

This chain connects TRBV27 to TRBJ2-2; perhaps TRBD1 as D (6 bases). This CDR3 region has 16 residues. The V end lost 5 bases, the J end lost 1 base, and 14 bases lay between the germline ends. CDR1 MNHEY and CDR2 SMNVEV come from the germline V gene (reference sequence). The CDR3 region is CASSPKKTGNTGELFF. The DNA of the CDR3 is TGTGCCAGCAGTCCGAAAAAGACAGGGAACACCGGGGAGCTGTTTTTT.

The rearrangement uses TRBV18 and TRBJ2-3; D is undetermined. CDR1 and CDR2 from the germline V gene are KGHSH and LQKENI. The CDR3 is 13 residues long. V gave up 4 bases and J gave up 0 bases, with 5 bases separating them. The CDR3 loop is CASSLASTDTQYF. CDR3 sequence (DNA): TGTGCCAGCTCACTAGCTAGCACAGATACGCAGTATTTT.

V and J are TRBV7-2 and TRBJ2-7; the D is unclear. Trimming removed 5 bases from V and 0 bases from J, with 11 bases in between. CDR3 length equals 14 residues. CDR1 SGHTA and CDR2 FQGNSA come from the germline V gene. CDR3 region: CASSPSMSSYEQYF. As DNA, the CDR3 is TGTGCCAGCAGCCCATCGATGAGCTCCTACGAGCAGTACTTC.